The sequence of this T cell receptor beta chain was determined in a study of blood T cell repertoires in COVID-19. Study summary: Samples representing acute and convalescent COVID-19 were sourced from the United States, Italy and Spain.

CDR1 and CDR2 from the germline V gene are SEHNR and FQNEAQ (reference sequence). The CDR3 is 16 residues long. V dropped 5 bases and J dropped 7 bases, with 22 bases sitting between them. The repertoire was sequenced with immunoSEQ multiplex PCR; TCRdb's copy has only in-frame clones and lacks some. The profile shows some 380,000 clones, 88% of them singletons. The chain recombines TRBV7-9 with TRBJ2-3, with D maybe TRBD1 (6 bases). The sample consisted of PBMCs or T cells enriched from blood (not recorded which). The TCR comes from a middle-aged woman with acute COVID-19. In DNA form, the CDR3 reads TGTGCCAGCAGCCTCCAACATCGGACAGATCCTCATACGCAGTATTTT. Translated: CASSLQHRTDPHTQYF.